The next 31 T cell receptor beta chains were all read from a single sample in a study of cytomegalovirus exposure and HLA in healthy donors. In the PCR, 60 Vbeta and 13 Jbeta primers were used. Repertoires were generated with immunoSEQ multiplex PCR, while TCRdb's copy carries only in-frame clones and drops some. The sample records 180,000 or so clones, more than 75% being singletons. The material sequenced was PBMCs. The origin of the receptors is a woman aged 25 to 39 in good health and CMV-seropositive.

The J gene is TRBJ2-7, the V gene TRBV9; a weak D match, TRBD1 (7 bases). The germline gives CDR1 SGDLS, CDR2 YYNGEE. The CDR3 has 17 amino acids. Trimming pared 0 bases from V and 1 base from J, leaving 17 bases between. Here the CDR3 reads CASSVGRETGRSYEQYF. The CDR3 DNA sequence: TGTGCCAGCAGCGTAGGGCGTGAGACAGGGAGGTCCTACGAGCAGTACTTC.

As for this clone: At one end, the junction sequence differs from germline, possibly due to a read error. This rearrangement joins TRBV7-9 to TRBJ1-4; maybe TRBD1 (5 bases). The CDR3 has 18 residues. Germline CDR1 reads SEHNR; CDR2 reads FQNEAQ (reference sequence). The DNA for the CDR3 is TGTTCCAGCAGCCCCGTGGGGGGGGTTTTTGCAACTAATGAAAAACTGTTTTTT. It codes for CSSSPVGGVFATNEKLFF.

V usage is TRBV18 and J usage is TRBJ1-4; possible D gene TRBD1, 5 bases. The CDR3 has 14 amino acids. Germline CDR1 and CDR2: KGHSH and LQKENI. Trimming pared 3 bases from V and 8 bases from J, leaving 13 bases between. Written as DNA, the CDR3 is TGTGCCAGCTCACCCGGGGCGGGGAGAGAAAAACTGTTTTTT. Amino acid sequence: CASSPGAGREKLFF.

This clone was detected a few times. The chain is built from TRBV10-1 and TRBJ2-4, with TRBD2 as a possible D gene (7 bases). Germline values: CDR1 WNHNN, CDR2 SYGVQD (reference sequence). CDR3 length: 14 residues. The V end lost 4 bases, the J end lost 4 bases, and 11 bases lay between the germline ends. DNA of the CDR3: TGCGCCAGCAGTGGGGGGGGCAGTAAAAACATTCAGTACTTC. Its protein is CASSGGGSKNIQYF.

The J gene is TRBJ2-1, the V gene TRBV4-3, with 9 bases identical to TRBD2. V was pared by 0 bases and J by 0 bases, with 6 bases of the junction left unmatched. Germline assignment: CDR1 LGHNA and CDR2 YSLEER. The CDR3 is 18 amino acids. CDR3 sequence (DNA): TGCGCCAGCAGCCAAGACGCAAGGCGGGGGGGCTCCTACAATGAGCAGTTCTTC. As protein: CASSQDARRGGSYNEQFF.

The rearrangement uses TRBV9 and TRBJ1-1, with unresolved D. The V end was cut by 3 bases, the J end by 4 bases, with 13 bases between. This CDR3 has 14 residues. Germline V gene sequence: CDR1 SGDLS, CDR2 YYNGEE. The CDR3 sequence: CASSGPTAPTEAFF. The DNA of the CDR3 is TGTGCCAGCAGCGGGCCAACCGCCCCCACTGAAGCTTTCTTT.

This chain uses TRBV7-7 with TRBJ2-5; no reliable D call. The germline V gene has CDR1 SSHAT and CDR2 FNYEAQ (reference sequence). V was trimmed by 2 bases and J by 1 base, leaving 11 bases between them. The CDR3 extends over 15 amino acids. CDR3 loop: CASSLTPRFQETQYF. CDR3 nucleotide sequence: TGTGCCAGCAGCTTAACGCCGCGCTTCCAAGAGACCCAGTACTTC.

The CDR3 sequence is CASSPGQGANEQYF. CDR3 in DNA: TGTGCCAGCTCACCAGGCCAGGGGGCAAACGAGCAGTACTTC. V gene TRBV18 combines with J gene TRBJ2-7; 8 nucleotides line up with TRBD1. In germline, CDR1 is KGHSH, CDR2 LQKENI. This CDR3 spans 14 amino acids. Trimming took 2 bases from V and 5 from J; bases not matched to a gene: 5.

The chain employs TRBV6-6 and TRBJ2-5; D unclear. The CDR3 length is 12 residues. The germline V gene has CDR1 MNHNY and CDR2 SVGAGI (reference sequence). Trimming shortened V by 0 bases and J by 4 bases, and 3 bases separated the two germline ends. The chain's CDR3 is CASSYSAETQYF. CDR3 in DNA: TGTGCCAGCAGTTACTCGGCAGAGACCCAGTACTTC.

CDR3: CASSKGKRLEQFF. The CDR3 nucleotides read TGTGCCAGCAGCAAAGGGAAGCGTCTTGAGCAGTTCTTC. The chain links TRBV21-1 to TRBJ2-1; the table's TRBD2 call for D was not verified on the DNA. TRBV21-1 is annotated as a pseudogene. The CDR3 contains 13 residues.

This chain connects TRBV10-3 to TRBJ2-1; TRBD1 matches at 9 bases. Germline V gene sequence: CDR1 ENHRY, CDR2 SYGVKD. Trimming at V came to 5 bases and at J to 4 bases, leaving 9 bases not matched to a gene. This CDR3 is 16 amino acids long. Here the CDR3 reads CAISRLSGTGYNEQFF. The CDR3, as DNA: TGTGCCATCAGTCGTCTATCCGGGACAGGGTACAATGAGCAGTTCTTC.

J is TRBJ1-1 and V is TRBV11-2; perhaps TRBD1 as D (5 bases). From germline, CDR1 is SGHAT and CDR2 FQNNGV. V was shortened by 5 bases and J by 5 bases, with 12 bases between the two germline ends. This CDR3 has 13 residues. Here the CDR3 DNA reads TGTGCCAGCAGCCCCCGGGGGGGTACTGAAGCTTTCTTT. Residues: CASSPRGGTEAFF.

This clone was seen a few times. V and J are TRBV4-2 and TRBJ2-3; maybe TRBD2 (6 bases). CDR1 is LGHNA, CDR2 YNFKEQ, per germline. V was pared by 4 bases and J by 1 base, with 15 bases between. CDR3 size: 16 residues. CDR3 sequence reads: CASSPNERVGTDTQYF. The DNA for the CDR3 is TGTGCCAGCAGCCCTAATGAGCGGGTGGGCACAGATACGCAGTATTTT.

The rearrangement uses TRBV4-2 and TRBJ2-1; 8 bases fit TRBD2. The CDR3 loop spans 14 amino acids. CDR1 is LGHNA and CDR2 is YNFKEQ in the germline V gene. J lost 8 bases, V lost 11 bases, and 14 bases had no gene match. The CDR3 sequence is CAPLRGGPCDEQFF. The CDR3 DNA sequence: TGTGCCCCCCTCCGCGGGGGGCCGTGCGATGAGCAGTTCTTC.

V and J are TRBV6-1 and TRBJ2-5; D remains unclear. The DNA end is more similar to TRBJ2-7, so the J call may be wrong. This CDR3 region has 15 residues. Germline loops: CDR1 MNHNS, CDR2 SASEGT. The CDR3 region is CASSEIVTATYEQYF. In DNA form, the CDR3 reads TGTGCCAGCAGTGAAATCGTAACAGCCACCTACGAGCAGTACTTC.

V is TRBV5-8 and J is TRBJ1-5; D is perhaps TRBD1 (5 bases). Germline V lookup: CDR1 SGHTS, CDR2 YDEGEE. The CDR3 runs to 11 residues. Trimming took 6 bases from V and 10 from J, leaving 11 bases between them. The DNA of the CDR3 is TGTGCCAGCAACCCGGGGGGACCCCAGCATTTT. Amino acid sequence: CASNPGGPQHF.

On this clone itself: One end of the junction varies from germline; a read error may be responsible. The rearrangement uses TRBV19 and TRBJ2-3, with 10 positions matching TRBD2. CDR1 LNHDA and CDR2 SQIVND come from the germline V gene (reference sequence). This CDR3 contains 16 residues. The CDR3 sequence: CANSIVAGGHTDTQYF. The CDR3 region has the DNA TGTGCCAATAGTATAGTAGCGGGGGGACACACAGATACGCAGTATTTT.

The chain employs TRBV6-5 and TRBJ1-3; D not resolved. Trimming pared 8 bases from V and 0 bases from J, leaving 14 bases between. This CDR3 region has 15 residues. Germline CDR1 and CDR2: MNHEY and SVGAGI. The CDR3 spells CASSRSSISGNTIYF. In DNA, the CDR3 is TGTGCCAGCTCGAGAAGTTCTATCTCTGGAAACACCATATATTTT.

This clone was seen more than once but under ten times. The chain uses TRBV7-9 and TRBJ2-1, with TRBD2 matching over 7 bases. Germline V CDR1 and CDR2: SEHNR, FQNEAQ (reference sequence). There are 17 residues in the CDR3. V trimming: 3 bases; J trimming: 9 bases; junction bases outside the gene matches: 17. The DNA for the CDR3 is TGTGCCAGCAGCTTCGGTTCTACTAGCGCGGCGGAAGGTGAGCAGTTCTTC. This encodes CASSFGSTSAAEGEQFF.

The gene calls are TRBV5-6 and TRBJ1-4; D is unclear. This CDR3 spans 11 amino acids. Trimming pared 4 bases from V and 11 bases from J, leaving 9 bases between. Germline lookup yields CDR1 SGHDT and CDR2 YYEEEE. The CDR3 bases are TGTGCCAGCAGCCTGGGCGCGAAACTGTTTTTT. It translates to CASSLGAKLFF.

The chain joins TRBV7-3 to TRBJ2-5, with D perhaps matching TRBD2 (5 bases). Trimming cost V 4 bases and J 1 base, with 16 bases left between them. The CDR3 runs 16 residues. The germline V gene encodes CDR1 SGHTA and CDR2 FQGTGA. The CDR3 region has the DNA TGTGCCAGCAGCTCCCCCAGACGGGGATTCCAAGAGACCCAGTACTTC. This codes for CASSSPRRGFQETQYF.

V gene TRBV2 combines with J gene TRBJ2-5; 7 nucleotides line up with TRBD1. This CDR3 is built from 14 residues. Germline V gene lookup returns CDR1 SNHLY and CDR2 FYNNEI. V was clipped by 7 bases and J by 2 bases; unmatched bases: 7. The CDR3 sequence: CASTRQGRQETQYF. The CDR3 region has the DNA TGTGCCAGCACCAGACAGGGACGACAAGAGACCCAGTACTTC.

This chain connects TRBV19 to TRBJ1-4, with D perhaps matching TRBD1 (5 bases). CDR3 length equals 16 residues. Germline CDR1 is LNHDA and CDR2 is SQIVND (reference sequence). V lost 4 bases, J lost 7 bases, and 19 bases lay in between. CDR3: CASSSLDTPASEKLFF. The CDR3 bases are TGTGCCAGTAGTAGCCTGGACACGCCGGCCAGTGAAAAACTGTTTTTT.

The J gene is TRBJ2-7, the V gene TRBV9, with 7 positions matching TRBD2. CDR3 length: 14 residues. V dropped 0 bases and J dropped 3; count of bases not matched to a gene: 3. Germline V gene sequence: CDR1 SGDLS, CDR2 YYNGEE. The CDR3 region is CASSVAGGGYEQYF. CDR3 nucleotides: TGTGCCAGCAGCGTAGCTGGCGGGGGCTACGAGCAGTACTTC.

DNA of the CDR3: TGTGCCAGCAGCCAGACCAACGGGGGCTACGAGCAGTACTTC. Its protein product is CASSQTNGGYEQYF. The rearrangement uses TRBV11-2 and TRBJ2-7; D perhaps matches TRBD2 (6 bases). This CDR3 is built from 14 residues. V lost 5 bases and J lost 3, with 14 bases in between. The germline CDR1 and CDR2 sequences are SGHAT and FQNNGV.

This clone was counted a single time. The CDR3 protein is CAISESLRGSYEQYF. DNA of the CDR3: TGTGCCATCAGTGAGTCGCTGCGGGGTTCCTACGAGCAGTACTTC. This chain uses TRBV10-3 with TRBJ2-7, with D possibly matching TRBD2 (6 bases). The germline V gene has CDR1 ENHRY and CDR2 SYGVKD. V was cut by 0 bases and J by 1 base, with 10 bases left in between. The CDR3 is 15 residues long.

The chain uses TRBV5-1 and TRBJ2-3; 7 bases fit TRBD2. CDR3 length equals 15 residues. V dropped 3 bases and J dropped 4; count of bases not matched to a gene: 8. The germline V gene has CDR1 SGHRS and CDR2 YFSETQ. CDR3 residues: CASSSLAGVSDTQYF. For the CDR3, the DNA is TGCGCCAGCAGCTCCCTCGCGGGGGTCTCAGATACGCAGTATTTT. Combining the CDR3 with reference TRBV5-1 and TRBJ2-3 gives the whole variable domain KAGVTQTPRYLIKTRGQQVTLSCSPISGHRSVSWYQQTPGQGLQFLFEYFSETQRNKGNFPGRFSGRQFSNSRSEMNVSTLELGDSALYLCASSSLAGVSDTQYFGPGTRLTVL.

The rearrangement joins TRBV27 to TRBJ1-2, with 8 bases identical to TRBD1. V trimming: 4 bases; J trimming: 4 bases; junction bases outside the gene matches: 11. Germline V CDR1 and CDR2: MNHEY, SMNVEV (reference sequence). The CDR3 runs 16 residues. CDR3 amino acids: CASSSTPGGTGYGYTF. DNA for the CDR3: TGTGCCAGCAGTTCGACCCCAGGGGGCACTGGCTATGGCTACACCTTC.

The chain is built from TRBV25-1 and TRBJ2-7; D unresolved. Germline-derived CDR1 and CDR2 are MGHDK and SYGVNS. The CDR3 is 11 amino acids. Trimming took off 8 bases at V and 5 bases at J, with 10 bases between the two ends. The CDR3 region has the DNA TGTGCCAGCCGGTACGTCCACGAGCAGTACTTC. It yields the protein CASRYVHEQYF.

About this clone itself: The sample holds other DNA sequences that translate to the same CDR3. The chain recombines TRBV11-2 with TRBJ1-3; 10 bases are shared with TRBD1. The CDR3 is 15 residues long. Trimming cost V 5 bases and J 2 bases; bases outside gene matches: 3. Germline V gene lookup returns CDR1 SGHAT and CDR2 FQNNGV. This CDR3 is CASSLGQGAGNTIYF. In DNA form, the CDR3 reads TGTGCCAGCAGCCTCGGACAGGGGGCTGGAAACACCATATATTTT.

The gene calls are TRBV28 and TRBJ2-7; 9 nucleotides line up with TRBD1. V was pared by 4 bases and J by 3 bases, with 19 bases of the junction left unmatched. CDR1 is MDHEN and CDR2 is SYDVKM in the germline V gene. The CDR3 is 19 residues long. CDR3 bases: TGTGCCAGCAGTTCCTCTTTGGGGGACAGGGCGTCCCGAATCTACGAGCAGTACTTC. Residues: CASSSSLGDRASRIYEQYF.